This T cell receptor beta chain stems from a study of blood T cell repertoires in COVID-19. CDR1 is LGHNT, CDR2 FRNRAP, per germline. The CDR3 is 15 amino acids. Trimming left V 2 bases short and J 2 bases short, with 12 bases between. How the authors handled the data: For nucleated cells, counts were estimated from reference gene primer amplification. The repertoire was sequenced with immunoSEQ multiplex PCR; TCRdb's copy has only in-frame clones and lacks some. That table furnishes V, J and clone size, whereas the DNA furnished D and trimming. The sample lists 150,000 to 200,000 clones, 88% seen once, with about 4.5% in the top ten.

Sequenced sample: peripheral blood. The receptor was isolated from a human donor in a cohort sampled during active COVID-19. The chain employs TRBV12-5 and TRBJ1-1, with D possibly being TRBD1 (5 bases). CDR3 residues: CASGLYLGPNTEAFF. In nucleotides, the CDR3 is TGTGCTAGTGGTTTGTACCTGGGGCCTAACACTGAAGCTTTCTTT.